This TCR beta chain was identified during a study of blood T cell repertoires in COVID-19. Across the whole study: COVID-19 samples collected from the United States, Italy and Spain covered acute and convalescent phases. The analysed material was cDNA or gDNA that came from T cells, B-cell-depleted T cells, or PBMCs.

V was pared by 4 bases and J by 6 bases, with 10 bases between. The CDR3 runs to 14 residues. Germline V CDR1 and CDR2: LGHDT, YNNKEL (reference sequence). As processed by the authors: It was from reference gene primer amplification that nucleated cell counts were estimated. Only in-frame clones appear in the TCRdb table, and some are missing; sequencing was by immunoSEQ multiplex PCR. V and J calls and clone size come straight from that table; D and trimming were deduced from the DNA. Of roughly 190,000 clones in the sample, under 90% were seen once. This sequence was found in a human donor in a cohort sampled during active COVID-19. The V and J genes are TRBV3-1 (or the pseudogene TRBV3-2) and TRBJ1-6; TRBD1 might be the D (6 bases). Sequenced: peripheral blood. CDR3 sequence (DNA): TGTGCCAGCAGCCTCGCAGGGGTTAATTCACCCCTCCACTTT. Amino acid sequence: CASSLAGVNSPLHF.